This T cell receptor (beta chain) was found in a study of identical twins. Germline loops: CDR1 LNHNV, CDR2 YYDKDF (reference sequence). Between the trimmed V and J ends, which lost 3 bases and 0 bases, there was a span of 12 bases. The CDR3 is made up of 16 amino acids. TCRdb re-called the 5' RACE reads with MiXCR, one entry per CDR3 protein. This table holds about 240,000 distinct CDR3 sequences, roughly 12% found once. Broader study findings: Researchers caution that invariant MAIT and iNKT cells could partly confound zero-insertion analyses. Alpha sequences that were out-of-frame and twin-shared showed an excess of low generation probability.

This clonotype has a handful of counts. Its specificity is unknown. These same data were also listed under a study on yellow fever vaccine responses in identical twins.

The chain joins TRBV15 to TRBJ2-4; no reliable D call. The source of this sequence is a woman aged 18 to 35 in good health. The sequenced sample was memory (CD45RO+) T cells sorted from blood. The CDR3 spells CATSSPNEVAKNIQYF. Here the CDR3 DNA reads TGTGCCACCAGCAGTCCCAACGAGGTAGCCAAAAACATTCAGTACTTC.